Below, 17 T cell receptor beta chains from the same sample are listed, as sequenced in a study of blood T cell repertoires in COVID-19. The table came from immunoSEQ multiplex PCR; TCRdb's copy has only in-frame clones and leaves some out. Found here are about 250,000 clones, about 87% of them singletons; the top ten hold around 3%. The sequenced material came from PBMCs or T cells enriched from blood (not recorded which). The source is a woman aged 45-65 years who had recovered from COVID-19.

The chain combines TRBV7-9 with TRBJ1-2; the D gene is possibly TRBD1 (6 bases). V was shortened by 6 bases and J by 6 bases, with 8 bases between the two germline ends. CDR3 size: 11 residues. The germline V gene has CDR1 SEHNR and CDR2 FQNEAQ (reference sequence). CDR3 residues: CASSNRDGYTF. CDR3 in DNA: TGTGCCAGCAGTAACAGGGATGGCTACACCTTC.

The genes are TRBV5-1 and TRBJ2-7; 8 positions agree with TRBD1. V lost 3 bases to trimming and J lost 0 bases; unmatched junction nucleotides: 8. In germline, CDR1 is SGHRS, CDR2 YFSETQ. The CDR3 is 16 residues long. Here the CDR3 DNA reads TGCGCCAGCAGCTACGGCCGGGGGACAGGCTCCTACGAGCAGTACTTC. The encoded protein is CASSYGRGTGSYEQYF.

The gene calls are TRBV6-5 and TRBJ1-4; 7 bases fit TRBD1. J was trimmed by 8 bases and V by 2 bases; bases with no gene match: 11. This CDR3 region has 16 residues. Germline V gene data show CDR1 as MNHEY and CDR2 as SVGAGI. The CDR3 region is CASSYDSGQWGEKLFF. Here the CDR3 DNA reads TGTGCCAGCAGTTACGACTCGGGACAGTGGGGAGAAAAACTGTTTTTT.

The sample holds a few counts of this clone. The rearrangement links TRBV4-1 to TRBJ2-2; maybe TRBD1 (6 bases). Deletions cut 2 bases from V and 1 base from J, with 8 bases between. Germline V gene lookup returns CDR1 MGHRA and CDR2 YSYEKL. This CDR3 spans 15 amino acids. CDR3 amino acids: CASSQLTGNTGELFF. DNA for the CDR3: TGCGCCAGCAGCCAACTGACAGGGAACACCGGGGAGCTGTTTTTT.

J is TRBJ2-3 and V is TRBV20-1; 12 bases fit TRBD2. The CDR3 contains 16 residues. CDR1 is DFQATT, CDR2 SNEGSKA, per germline (reference sequence). V lost 3 bases to trimming and J lost 4 bases; unmatched junction nucleotides: 8. CDR3 DNA: TGCAGTGCTAGTTCTGGGGCTAGCGGGAGGGCAGATACGCAGTATTTT. Translating gives CSASSGASGRADTQYF.

This clone was found a few times. The rearrangement uses TRBV18 and TRBJ2-1, with 7 bases that match TRBD2. The ends lost 3 bases at V and 7 bases at J; junction bases unmatched: 9. Germline V lookup: CDR1 KGHSH, CDR2 LQKENI. The CDR3 sequence is 15 residues long. This CDR3 is CASSPREASGNEQFF. The DNA for the CDR3 is TGTGCCAGCTCACCTCGGGAGGCTAGCGGAAATGAGCAGTTCTTC.

The rearrangement uses TRBV7-9 and TRBJ1-5; D possibly corresponds to TRBD1 (6 bases). The CDR3 loop spans 16 amino acids. The ends were cut back, 0 bases at V and 0 bases at J, with 9 bases in the middle. Per the germline V gene, CDR1 is SEHNR and CDR2 is FQNEAQ (reference sequence). CDR3 protein: CASSLAGARSNQPQHF. CDR3 coding DNA: TGTGCCAGCAGCTTAGCGGGGGCGCGTAGCAATCAGCCCCAGCATTTT.

The chain couples TRBV6-5 to TRBJ1-1; the D is unclear. Looked up from germline, CDR1 is MNHEY and CDR2 is SVGAGI. The V end lost 2 bases, the J end lost 4 bases, and 11 bases lay between the germline ends. This CDR3 contains 14 residues. The CDR3 loop reads CASSYGSSTTEAFF. Here the CDR3 DNA reads TGTGCCAGCAGTTACGGTAGTTCTACCACTGAAGCTTTCTTT.

The rearrangement joins TRBV20-1 to TRBJ1-1, with no clear D. The germline gives CDR1 DFQATT, CDR2 SNEGSKA (reference sequence). This CDR3 spans 11 amino acids. The ends were cut back, 7 bases at V and 7 bases at J, with 13 bases in the middle. The CDR3 loop is CSVKGGSEAFF. CDR3 nucleotides: TGCAGTGTCAAAGGCGGGAGTGAAGCTTTCTTT.

The chain links TRBV12-3 or TRBV12-4 to TRBJ1-1; D possibly corresponds to TRBD1 (5 bases). This CDR3 contains 12 residues. Trimming pared 4 bases from V and 9 bases from J, leaving 12 bases between. CDR3 sequence: CASSSPGQQAFF. CDR3 bases: TGTGCCAGCAGTTCCCCAGGGCAGCAAGCTTTCTTT.

The gene calls are TRBV20-1 and TRBJ1-5, with a possible D match to TRBD1 (6 bases). Germline CDR1 reads DFQATT; CDR2 reads SNEGSKA (reference sequence). V was shortened by 3 bases and J by 2 bases, with 14 bases between the two germline ends. The CDR3 runs to 15 residues. In DNA form, the CDR3 reads TGCAGTGCTAGTAGAGAACAGGGAGGCAATCAGCCCCAGCATTTT. It codes for CSASREQGGNQPQHF.

The chain uses TRBV30 and TRBJ1-5, with a tentative D call TRBD1 (6 bases). This CDR3 comprises 14 residues. V was clipped by 5 bases and J by 0 bases, with 11 bases between them. Germline V gives CDR1 GTSNPN, CDR2 SVGIG (reference sequence). The CDR3 loop is CAWGDRSSNQPQHF. The CDR3 DNA reads TGTGCCTGGGGCGACAGGAGTAGCAATCAGCCCCAGCATTTT. Combining the CDR3 with reference TRBV30 and TRBJ1-5 gives the whole variable domain SQTIHQWPATLVQPVGSPLSLECTVEGTSNPNLYWYRQAAGRGLQLLFYSVGIGQISSEVPQNLSASRPQDRQFILSSKKLLLSDSGFYLCAWGDRSSNQPQHFGDGTRLSIL.

The V gene is TRBV27, the J gene TRBJ1-6, with D possibly being TRBD1 (5 bases). The CDR3 is made up of 15 amino acids. Germline CDR1 and CDR2: MNHEY and SMNVEV (reference sequence). V was shortened by 3 bases and J by 7 bases, with 13 bases between the two germline ends. The chain's CDR3 is CASSLTVLRNSPLHF. The CDR3 nucleotides read TGTGCCAGCAGTTTGACAGTTTTACGAAATTCACCCCTCCACTTT.

This clone was recorded a few times. V gene TRBV21-1 combines with J gene TRBJ1-2; the table's TRBD1 call for D was not verified on the DNA. TRBV21-1 is a pseudogene segment. The CDR3 has 17 residues. CDR3 nucleotides: TGTGCCAGCAGAGGGGGTCTCCAACGGGGCCAACTATATGGCTACACCTTC. Encoded protein: CASRGGLQRGQLYGYTF.

This clone was observed a single time. The chain links TRBV7-2 to TRBJ2-1; 10 bases map to TRBD2. CDR1 is SGHTA, CDR2 FQGNSA, per germline. The CDR3 length is 19 residues. V shed 6 bases and J 0 bases; nucleotides not matched to a gene: 14. This CDR3 reads CASRPTGTSVVSSYNEQFF. The CDR3 region has the DNA TGTGCCAGCAGACCTACCGGGACTAGCGTTGTCAGCTCCTACAATGAGCAGTTCTTC.

The J gene is TRBJ2-5, the V gene TRBV11-2, with D tentatively TRBD2 (5 bases). The CDR3 runs 15 residues. V was pared by 5 bases and J by 5 bases, with 18 bases between. Germline V gene data show CDR1 as SGHAT and CDR2 as FQNNGV. CDR3 amino acids: CASSLVTLERETQYF. The CDR3 coding sequence is TGTGCCAGCAGCCTAGTTACCTTGGAGCGGGAGACCCAGTACTTC.

The V call is TRBV7-8, the J call TRBJ1-2; the D gene is possibly TRBD1 (5 bases). The CDR3 is made up of 15 amino acids. V dropped 5 bases and J dropped 0 bases, with 13 bases sitting between them. Looked up from germline, CDR1 is SGHVS and CDR2 is FQNEAQ. Written as DNA, the CDR3 is TGTGCCAGCAGCCCCCTGGGGCCATCTAACTATGGCTACACCTTC. It codes for CASSPLGPSNYGYTF.